A selection of T cell receptor beta chains follows, all from one sample in a study of cytomegalovirus exposure and HLA in healthy donors. Libraries were prepared by immunoSEQ multiplex PCR; TCRdb keeps only in-frame clonotypes and omits some of them. The sample has some 150,000 clones; around 85% are singletons. The specimen sequenced was PBMCs. The receptors were sampled from a female donor in good health and CMV-seronegative. Each CDR3 is given with its conserved first and last residue. Each record gives: V gene, J gene, CDR3 protein.

TRBV7-9	TRBJ2-2	CASSPGQASTGELFF
TRBV5-4	TRBJ2-7	CASSLVAGVPSYEQYF
TRBV6-1	TRBJ2-3	CLTTWGESGTDTQYF
TRBV2	TRBJ1-2	CATRLEDRDNYGYTF
TRBV15	TRBJ2-1	CATSSRLGGNEQFF
TRBV5-1	TRBJ2-2	CASSNQRERRTGELFF
TRBV27	TRBJ2-7	CASSFGVAGEQYF
TRBV5-1	TRBJ1-4	CASSLDGTGERKLFF
TRBV6-4	TRBJ2-5	CASSESGQGTQYF
TRBV18	TRBJ2-5	CASSPPALAGGETQYF
TRBV19	TRBJ2-7	CASSIADKSYEQYF
TRBV7-3	TRBJ2-6	CASSLAGNPGANVLTF
TRBV9	TRBJ1-2	CASSVRPGTNGYTF
TRBV10-2	TRBJ1-1	CASSAPPGRLNTEAFF
TRBV16	TRBJ2-7	CASSQDRGPYEQYF
TRBV6-6	TRBJ2-7	CASSSKDTGEQYF
TRBV28	TRBJ1-1	CASSFRGGNTEAFF
TRBV5-1	TRBJ2-4	CASSLEVGGGIQYF
TRBV6-1	TRBJ2-7	CASQALAGANYEQYF
TRBV5-1	TRBJ1-1	CASSPEGRKTEAFF
TRBV7-9	TRBJ2-7	CASSSTSPPTGGNYEQYF
TRBV4-2	TRBJ2-5	CASSQGLRRDVQETQYF
TRBV10-3	TRBJ2-5	CAISVLAGDQETQYF
TRBV27	TRBJ2-7	CASGRMGQGYEQYF
TRBV19	TRBJ2-7	CASSWTGTSYEQYF
TRBV14	TRBJ2-1	CASSQDRTGSYNEQFF
TRBV30	TRBJ2-7	CAWSPGQGGEQYF
TRBV28	TRBJ2-2	CASSSWTLAGGPGELFF
TRBV5-1	TRBJ1-4	CASSLEGASGYNEKLFF
TRBV7-9	TRBJ2-1	CASNGQTVEQFF
TRBV28	TRBJ2-7	CASTLAGDYEQYF
TRBV7-9	TRBJ1-5	CASSDRWSNQPQHF
TRBV29-1	TRBJ2-1	CSVEGLDEQFF
TRBV5-1	TRBJ2-1	CASSPREAGHYNEQFF
TRBV14	TRBJ2-7	CASSLFGTSFLPEQYF
TRBV4-1	TRBJ2-3	CASSRGTGAYTDTQYF
TRBV10-3	TRBJ2-7	CAISVSSGFREQYF
TRBV6-1	TRBJ2-1	CASSGPDRGPYNEQFF
TRBV10-2	TRBJ1-1	CASSGATGGRTEAFF
TRBV9	TRBJ1-1	CASSVGGGMTEAFF
TRBV6-1	TRBJ1-1	CASSWGQGAATEAFF
TRBV5-8	TRBJ1-1	CASSLFGTGGPTEAFF
TRBV28	TRBJ2-1	CASSQNGAGVGSYEQFF